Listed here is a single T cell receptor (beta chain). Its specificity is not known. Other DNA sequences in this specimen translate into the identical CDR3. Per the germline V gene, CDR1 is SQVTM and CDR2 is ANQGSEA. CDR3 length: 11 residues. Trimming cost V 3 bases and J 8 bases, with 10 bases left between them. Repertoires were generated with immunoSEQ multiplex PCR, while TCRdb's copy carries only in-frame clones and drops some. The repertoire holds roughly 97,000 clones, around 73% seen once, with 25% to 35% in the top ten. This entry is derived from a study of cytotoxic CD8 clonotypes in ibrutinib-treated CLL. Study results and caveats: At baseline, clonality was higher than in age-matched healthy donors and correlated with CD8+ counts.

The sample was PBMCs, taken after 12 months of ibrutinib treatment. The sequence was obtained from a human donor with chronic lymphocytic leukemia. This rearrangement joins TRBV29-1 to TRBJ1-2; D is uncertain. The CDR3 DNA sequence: TGCAGCGTTGATGGAGGCGAAGGCTACACCTTC. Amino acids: CSVDGGEGYTF.